Described below is a single TCR beta chain sequence and its context. Measured with immunoSEQ multiplex PCR; TCRdb has only the in-frame clones, and not every one. The repertoire holds about 28,000 clones, with 75% to 95% as singletons. The sample belongs to a study of control samples from healthy donors and cancer patients. Trimming removed 1 base from V and 7 bases from J; junction bases left unmatched: 6. From germline, CDR1 is LNHNV and CDR2 YYDKDF (reference sequence). The CDR3 length is 15 residues. The J gene is TRBJ2-3, the V gene TRBV15, with 9 bases fitting TRBD1. Sequenced sample: PBMCs. This TCR derives from a man aged 45-65 years with lung cancer. This chain's CDR3 is CATSRVVGQGNTQYF. Written as DNA, the CDR3 is TGTGCCACCAGCAGAGTGGTTGGACAGGGGAATACGCAGTATTTT.